Following are 31 T cell receptor beta chains from one sample sequenced in a study of blood T cell repertoires in COVID-19. Some clones are missing from TCRdb's copy, which holds only in-frame ones; the method was immunoSEQ multiplex PCR. The table lists around 260,000 clones, around nine tenths of them singletons. The source material was peripheral blood. The receptors come from a man aged 25-45 years with acute or convalescent COVID-19.

CDR3 bases: TGTGCCAGCAGCTTACAGGGCGAGCAGTACTTC. As protein: CASSLQGEQYF. The chain employs TRBV7-6 and TRBJ2-7; TRBD1 is a possible D gene (5 bases). V was trimmed by 2 bases and J by 6 bases, leaving 5 bases between them. Germline V CDR1 and CDR2: SGHVS, FNYEAQ. The CDR3 extends over 11 amino acids.

This chain links TRBV4-2 with TRBJ2-1, with D perhaps TRBD2 (6 bases). Germline assignment: CDR1 LGHNA and CDR2 YNFKEQ. The CDR3 is made up of 15 amino acids. Trimming shortened V by 4 bases and J by 4 bases, and 14 bases separated the two germline ends. The CDR3 nucleotides are TGTGCCAGCAGCCGCCCGGGACTTCCGTACAATGAGCAGTTCTTC. Its protein is CASSRPGLPYNEQFF.

This clone was found once. This chain links TRBV30 with TRBJ2-1; possible D gene TRBD1, 5 bases. The CDR3 spans 12 residues. Germline V gene lookup returns CDR1 GTSNPN and CDR2 SVGIG (reference sequence). The V end lost 1 base, the J end lost 4 bases, and 5 bases lay between the germline ends. The CDR3 reads CAWSDRYNEQFF. The CDR3, as DNA: TGTGCCTGGAGTGACAGGTACAATGAGCAGTTCTTC.

The chain is built from TRBV3-1 (or the pseudogene TRBV3-2) and TRBJ1-3; D gene unclear. There are 14 residues in the CDR3. CDR1 is LGHDT, CDR2 YNNKEL, per germline (reference sequence). Trimming left V 5 bases short and J 0 bases short, with 8 bases between. CDR3 in amino acids: CASSNSPSGNTIYF. The CDR3 nucleotides are TGTGCCAGCAGCAACAGTCCCTCTGGAAACACCATATATTTT.

This chain connects TRBV27 to TRBJ2-5, with a possible D match to TRBD2 (5 bases). The CDR3 has 15 residues. The ends were cut back, 6 bases at V and 2 bases at J, with 16 bases in the middle. Germline V gene lookup returns CDR1 MNHEY and CDR2 SMNVEV (reference sequence). CDR3 residues: CASRRYRLRQETQYF. CDR3 in DNA: TGTGCCAGCAGACGTTACAGACTACGACAAGAGACCCAGTACTTC.

V and J are TRBV2 and TRBJ1-1, with no clear D. This CDR3 region has 14 residues. Per the germline V gene, CDR1 is SNHLY and CDR2 is FYNNEI. Trimming pared 3 bases from V and 7 bases from J, leaving 15 bases between. CDR3 in DNA: TGTGCCAGCAGTGATGAACCGGTGGGGAGTGAAGCTTTCTTT. Amino acid sequence: CASSDEPVGSEAFF.

The chain links TRBV5-5 to TRBJ1-6, with 8 bases identical to TRBD1. The CDR3 sequence is 15 residues long. Germline CDR1 is SGHKS and CDR2 is YYEKEE (reference sequence). Unmatched junction bases numbered 2, after V lost 5 bases and J lost 1 base. The CDR3 sequence is CASSQGASYNSPLHF. The DNA of the CDR3 is TGTGCCAGCAGTCAGGGGGCGTCCTATAATTCACCCCTCCACTTT.

The chain links TRBV5-8 to TRBJ2-2; D may be TRBD2 (6 bases). V was clipped by 4 bases and J by 4 bases, with 17 bases between them. Germline V gives CDR1 SGHTS, CDR2 YDEGEE. The length of the CDR3 is 16 residues. The chain's CDR3 is CASSQTGLRRTGELFF. CDR3 bases: TGTGCCAGCAGCCAGACGGGACTCCGGCGCACCGGGGAGCTGTTTTTT.

The CDR3 region has the DNA TGCGCCAGCAGTGACCTAGCGGGGACAGCCTACGAGCAGTACTTC. Translating gives CASSDLAGTAYEQYF. The rearrangement links TRBV10-2 to TRBJ2-7; 9 positions match TRBD2. CDR1 and CDR2 (germline): WSHSY, SAAADI. The CDR3 contains 15 residues. V lost 3 bases and J lost 2; bases outside the gene matches: 5.

The V and J genes are TRBV6-5 and TRBJ1-2; D is unclear. Germline CDR1 MNHEY, CDR2 SVGAGI. V lost 7 bases and J 8 bases, leaving 14 bases between the germline ends. The CDR3 totals 12 residues. The CDR3 DNA follows: TGTGCCAGCATCCCCGACCACAGCGGCTACACCTTC. Protein sequence: CASIPDHSGYTF.

The chain links TRBV28 to TRBJ1-3, with D possibly matching TRBD1 (6 bases). This CDR3 is built from 14 residues. Germline lookup yields CDR1 MDHEN and CDR2 SYDVKM. Trimming removed 6 bases from V and 2 bases from J, with 11 bases in between. CDR3 DNA sequence: TGTGCCAGCAGCATTGGGGGCGCTGGAAACACCATATATTTT. Amino acid sequence: CASSIGGAGNTIYF.

Turning to this clone: The identical CDR3 is also encoded by other nucleotide sequences in the sample. V gene TRBV6-6 combines with J gene TRBJ1-2, with 7 bases aligning to TRBD1. The germline V gene encodes CDR1 MNHNY and CDR2 SVGAGI (reference sequence). V trimming: 4 bases; J trimming: 3 bases; junction bases outside the gene matches: 2. The CDR3 has 13 amino acids. For the CDR3, the DNA is TGTGCCAGCAGTTCCACAGGGGACTATGGCTACACCTTC. It encodes CASSSTGDYGYTF.

The chain carries TRBV25-1 and TRBJ1-4, with D maybe TRBD1 (5 bases). CDR1 MGHDK and CDR2 SYGVNS come from the germline V gene. This CDR3 is 15 amino acids long. V dropped 4 bases and J dropped 7 bases, with 16 bases sitting between them. DNA for the CDR3: TGTGCCAGCAGTGCCCCAGGGACGGGGGGTGAAAAACTGTTTTTT. Translated, it gives CASSAPGTGGEKLFF.

This clone was seen once. This sequence joins TRBV5-1 and TRBJ2-4, with D tentatively TRBD2 (6 bases). V lost 5 bases and J lost 0, with 15 bases in between. Germline V gene lookup returns CDR1 SGHRS and CDR2 YFSETQ. This CDR3 spans 16 amino acids. For the CDR3, the DNA is TGCGCCAGCAGGAATGGTGGAGGGAGAGCCAAAAACATTCAGTACTTC. It specifies CASRNGGGRAKNIQYF.

The chain carries TRBV5-1 and TRBJ2-7; a possible D gene is TRBD1 (6 bases). The CDR3 length is 11 residues. The germline V gene has CDR1 SGHRS and CDR2 YFSETQ. Trimming pared 4 bases from V and 7 bases from J, leaving 9 bases between. The CDR3 reads CASSTDREQYF. The CDR3, as DNA: TGCGCCAGCAGCACAGACAGGGAGCAGTACTTC.

This chain uses TRBV15 with TRBJ1-1; D call uncertain. This CDR3 is 16 amino acids long. V lost 5 bases and J 1 base, leaving 17 bases between the germline ends. CDR1 is LNHNV and CDR2 is YYDKDF in the germline V gene (reference sequence). The CDR3: CATSDLRGGWNTEAFF. The CDR3 DNA sequence: TGTGCCACCAGCGATCTGCGAGGAGGTTGGAACACTGAAGCTTTCTTT.

V gene TRBV18 combines with J gene TRBJ2-4; perhaps TRBD1 as D (5 bases). There are 13 residues in the CDR3. Per germline, CDR1 KGHSH and CDR2 LQKENI. V was shortened by 7 bases and J by 5 bases, with 12 bases between the two germline ends. The CDR3 coding sequence is TGTGCCAGCTTAATTACCAGGGAAAACATTCAGTACTTC. Its translation: CASLITRENIQYF.

The gene calls are TRBV18 and TRBJ1-3; D is perhaps TRBD1 (5 bases). The CDR3 contains 15 residues. In germline, CDR1 is KGHSH, CDR2 LQKENI. Trimming stripped 2 bases from V and 4 bases from J, with 12 bases between. CDR3 in amino acids: CASSPSRQKGNTIYF. In DNA, the CDR3 is TGTGCCAGCTCACCATCGAGACAGAAAGGAAACACCATATATTTT.

The CDR3: CASSLGLAGISYNEQFF. The CDR3 DNA reads TGTGCCAGCAGCTTGGGACTAGCGGGCATTTCCTACAATGAGCAGTTCTTC. The genes are TRBV9 and TRBJ2-1; 12 bases align to TRBD2. This CDR3 comprises 17 residues. Trimming cost V 4 bases and J 1 base; bases outside gene matches: 6. Per the germline V gene, CDR1 is SGDLS and CDR2 is YYNGEE.

The chain joins TRBV5-1 to TRBJ2-1; TRBD2 agrees at 11 bases. The CDR3 runs 16 residues. Germline V gene sequence: CDR1 SGHRS, CDR2 YFSETQ. Trimming took 4 bases from V and 5 from J; bases not matched to a gene: 8. CDR3 DNA sequence: TGCGCCAGCAGCCCCGGGGGACTAGCGGTCAACAATGAGCAGTTCTTC. Translating it yields CASSPGGLAVNNEQFF.

This chain joins TRBV7-3 and TRBJ2-3; 7 bases line up with TRBD2. V was clipped by 4 bases and J by 3 bases; unmatched bases: 4. In germline, CDR1 is SGHTA, CDR2 FQGTGA. There are 14 residues in the CDR3. The CDR3 spells CASSSAGRTDTQYF. CDR3 coding DNA: TGTGCCAGCAGCTCAGCGGGACGGACAGATACGCAGTATTTT.

The V and J genes are TRBV27 and TRBJ1-6; 7 nucleotides line up with TRBD1. The CDR3 length is 14 residues. Looked up from germline, CDR1 is MNHEY and CDR2 is SMNVEV (reference sequence). Trimming cost V 3 bases and J 9 bases; bases outside gene matches: 5. The DNA of the CDR3 is TGTGCCAGCAGTTTTAGGGGGCCCTTTTCACCCCTCCACTTT. Its protein product is CASSFRGPFSPLHF.

This clone was observed a single time. The chain combines TRBV3-1 (or the pseudogene TRBV3-2) with TRBJ2-2, with D possibly TRBD1 on 5 matching bases. V gave up 1 base and J gave up 5 bases, with 11 bases separating them. Germline V lookup: CDR1 LGHDT, CDR2 YNNKEL (reference sequence). There are 15 residues in the CDR3. CDR3 DNA: TGTGCCAGCAGCCAAGCTGTCAGGGAAACCGGGGAGCTGTTTTTT. This encodes CASSQAVRETGELFF.

V and J are TRBV7-2 and TRBJ2-1; no definite D call. The CDR3 extends over 14 amino acids. The ends were cut back, 2 bases at V and 5 bases at J, with 10 bases in the middle. In germline, CDR1 is SGHTA, CDR2 FQGNSA. This CDR3 is CASSLFRLDNEQFF. The CDR3 DNA reads TGTGCCAGCAGCTTATTTAGACTTGACAATGAGCAGTTCTTC.

The rearrangement links TRBV18 to TRBJ1-3; D remains ambiguous. Germline V lookup: CDR1 KGHSH, CDR2 LQKENI. Trimming took 3 bases from V and 0 from J, leaving 12 bases between them. This CDR3 is built from 16 residues. Here the CDR3 reads CASSPRQSFSGNTIYF. CDR3 nucleotide sequence: TGTGCCAGCTCACCGAGGCAGTCTTTCTCTGGAAACACCATATATTTT.

This chain uses TRBV21-1 with TRBJ1-5; the DNA was not compared with TRBD1, the D call given in the table. TRBV21-1 is a pseudogene segment. The CDR3 extends over 13 amino acids. The CDR3 bases are TGTGCCAGCATCAGGGGGAGCAATCAGCCCCAGCATTTT. Its translation is CASIRGSNQPQHF.

The chain carries TRBV7-9 and TRBJ2-3, with 8 bases matching TRBD2. CDR3 length equals 14 residues. CDR1 and CDR2 from the germline V gene are SEHNR and FQNEAQ (reference sequence). V lost 6 bases to trimming and J lost 3 bases; unmatched junction nucleotides: 5. The CDR3 protein is CASRGTSLTDTQYF. The CDR3 DNA sequence: TGTGCCAGCAGGGGGACTAGTCTAACAGATACGCAGTATTTT. Looking up the rest from reference TRBV7-9 and TRBJ2-3 gives the full variable domain: DTGVSQNPRHKITKRGQNVTFRCDPISEHNRLYWYRQTLGQGPEFLTYFQNEAQLEKSRLLSDRFSAERPKGSFSTLEIQRTEQGDSAMYLCASRGTSLTDTQYFGPGTRLTVL.

This clone was found once. This CDR3 reads CASSPSVHEQYF. CDR3 DNA sequence: TGTGCCAGCTCACCAAGCGTCCACGAGCAGTACTTC. The gene calls are TRBV18 and TRBJ2-7; D uncertain. V lost 2 bases and J lost 5, with 7 bases in between. The CDR3 loop spans 12 amino acids. Germline-derived CDR1 and CDR2 are KGHSH and LQKENI.

The rearrangement links TRBV3-1 (or the pseudogene TRBV3-2) to TRBJ2-3, with 12 bases fitting TRBD2. The germline CDR1 and CDR2 sequences are LGHDT and YNNKEL (reference sequence). V trimming: 6 bases; J trimming: 6 bases; junction bases outside the gene matches: 13. This CDR3 contains 17 residues. CDR3 bases: TGTGCCAGCAGTCACCGAGGACTAGCGGGGAAACGTGATACGCAGTATTTT. Amino acid sequence: CASSHRGLAGKRDTQYF.

This clone was counted between two and nine times. The rearrangement links TRBV29-1 to TRBJ1-4; D is uncertain. V lost 7 bases and J 3 bases, leaving 15 bases between the germline ends. Germline V gene lookup returns CDR1 SQVTM and CDR2 ANQGSEA. The CDR3 loop spans 14 amino acids. CDR3 bases: TGCAGCGCCCGACTAGATTTAGCTAATGAAAAACTGTTTTTT. It is translated as CSARLDLANEKLFF.

The J gene is TRBJ2-3, the V gene TRBV2; D gene unclear. V lost 2 bases and J 5 bases, leaving 2 bases between the germline ends. This CDR3 has 11 amino acids. Germline values: CDR1 SNHLY, CDR2 FYNNEI. The CDR3 bases are TGTGCCAGCAGTGAACTAGATACGCAGTATTTT. Translating it yields CASSELDTQYF.